These 28 T cell receptor beta chains were all obtained from the same sample, sequenced in a study of blood T cell repertoires in COVID-19. Repertoires were generated with immunoSEQ multiplex PCR, while TCRdb's copy carries only in-frame clones and drops some. Here the sample spans about 150,000 clones, roughly 85% being singletons. The sample was peripheral blood. The receptors stem from a human donor with acute or convalescent COVID-19. The donor label of this sample is uncertain.

The chain recombines TRBV19 with TRBJ1-5; 7 bases line up with TRBD1. This CDR3 region has 17 residues. Germline V CDR1 and CDR2: LNHDA, SQIVND (reference sequence). The J segment lost 1 base and the V segment lost 3 bases, leaving 9 bases of the junction unmatched. The CDR3 loop reads CASSMGQRLTSNQPQHF. The CDR3 DNA sequence: TGTGCCAGTAGTATGGGACAGAGACTAACAAGCAATCAGCCCCAGCATTTT.

The chain has TRBV7-3 and TRBJ1-4, with 7 bases identical to TRBD1. V shed 2 bases, J shed 1 base, and the junction held 4 bases outside the gene matches. Germline V gene sequence: CDR1 SGHTA, CDR2 FQGTGA. There are 16 residues in the CDR3. In nucleotides, the CDR3 is TGTGCCAGCAGCTTAGGACAGGTTGGAACTAATGAAAAACTGTTTTTT. Translated: CASSLGQVGTNEKLFF.

This rearrangement joins TRBV27 to TRBJ1-2, with D hard to call. Germline CDR1 and CDR2: MNHEY and SMNVEV (reference sequence). CDR3 length: 16 amino acids. Trimming took 3 bases from V and 0 from J, leaving 14 bases between them. CDR3 DNA: TGTGCCAGCAGTTTTCGGAGGGCGCCTCCTAACTATGGCTACACCTTC. This sequence encodes CASSFRRAPPNYGYTF.

This clone was found once. This chain connects TRBV6-2 or TRBV6-3 to TRBJ2-7, with 7 bases that match TRBD1. The junction had 4 bases not matched to a gene; V was cut back by 2 bases and J by 6 bases. CDR1 is MNHEY, CDR2 SVGEGT, per germline. The CDR3 covers 13 residues. The CDR3 sequence: CASSYITGAEQYF. The CDR3 DNA reads as TGTGCCAGCAGTTACATAACAGGGGCCGAGCAGTACTTC.

The table lists this clone with a count of one. The V gene is TRBV12-3 or TRBV12-4, the J gene TRBJ2-2; D is undetermined. Trimming removed 3 bases from V and 6 bases from J, with 5 bases in between. This CDR3 is built from 12 residues. The CDR3 protein is CASSFLSGELFF. The CDR3 nucleotides are TGTGCCAGCAGTTTTTTATCCGGGGAGCTGTTTTTT.

J is TRBJ1-2 and V is TRBV1. TRBV1 counts as a pseudogene. This CDR3 has 13 amino acids. CDR3 protein: CTSSQDLPDGYTF. The CDR3 region has the DNA TGCACCAGCAGCCAAGATCTCCCTGATGGCTACACCTTC.

The V call is TRBV28, the J call TRBJ1-6; D gene uncertain. Germline V gene lookup returns CDR1 MDHEN and CDR2 SYDVKM. The CDR3 has 15 amino acids. V was trimmed by 1 base and J by 2 bases, leaving 6 bases between them. This chain's CDR3 is CASSLLTTYNSPLHF. CDR3 bases: TGTGCCAGCAGTTTATTGACAACCTATAATTCACCCCTCCACTTT.

The chain links TRBV29-1 to TRBJ2-2; TRBD1 matches at 9 bases. There are 13 residues in the CDR3. Unmatched junction bases numbered 7, after V lost 7 bases and J lost 7 bases. Looked up from germline, CDR1 is SQVTM and CDR2 is ANQGSEA. The CDR3 loop reads CSGGQGLDGELFF. CDR3 nucleotides: TGCAGCGGGGGACAGGGTTTGGACGGGGAGCTGTTTTTT.

The V call is TRBV9, the J call TRBJ2-4; 12 bases match TRBD2. V shed 2 bases, J shed 7 bases, and the junction held 1 base outside the gene matches. Germline V gene sequence: CDR1 SGDLS, CDR2 YYNGEE. The CDR3 is 14 amino acids. The CDR3 region is CASSVGTSGNIQYF. CDR3 in DNA: TGTGCCAGCAGCGTTGGGACTAGCGGGAACATTCAGTACTTC.

This chain joins TRBV25-1 and TRBJ2-2; D may be TRBD2 (6 bases). V was pared by 2 bases and J by 3 bases, with 16 bases between. The CDR3 spans 17 residues. The germline gives CDR1 MGHDK, CDR2 SYGVNS. The CDR3 region has the DNA TGTGCCAGCAGTGAAAGGGCCGGGGGATTGGACACCGGGGAGCTGTTTTTT. It is translated as CASSERAGGLDTGELFF.

The CDR3 region has the DNA TGCGCCAGCAGCTTGGACCAGGGAGGCGCGGAGACCCAGTACTTC. This gives the protein CASSLDQGGAETQYF. The chain joins TRBV5-1 to TRBJ2-5; D may be TRBD2 (6 bases). From germline, CDR1 is SGHRS and CDR2 YFSETQ. The V end was cut by 0 bases, the J end by 5 bases, with 14 bases between. The CDR3 covers 15 residues. Using reference TRBV5-1 and TRBJ2-5 for the parts outside the CDR3, the full variable domain is KAGVTQTPRYLIKTRGQQVTLSCSPISGHRSVSWYQQTPGQGLQFLFEYFSETQRNKGNFPGRFSGRQFSNSRSEMNVSTLELGDSALYLCASSLDQGGAETQYFGPGTRLLVL.

This clone was seen ten or more times. The chain uses TRBV14 and TRBJ2-1, with 10 bases aligning to TRBD2. This CDR3 spans 15 amino acids. Trimming at V came to 4 bases and at J to 9 bases, leaving 9 bases not matched to a gene. Germline CDR1 is SGHDN and CDR2 is FVKESK. CDR3 amino acids: CASSRIAGGRTEQFF. The CDR3, as DNA: TGTGCCAGCAGCCGTATAGCGGGAGGAAGGACTGAGCAGTTCTTC.

V and J are TRBV3-1 (or the pseudogene TRBV3-2) and TRBJ2-2; D may be TRBD1 (6 bases). V dropped 3 bases and J dropped 7 bases, with 15 bases sitting between them. The CDR3 totals 15 residues. Germline V gene sequence: CDR1 LGHDT, CDR2 YNNKEL (reference sequence). CDR3 DNA: TGTGCCAGCAGCCATTTGGGGGCTGTTGACGGGGAGCTGTTTTTT. Translating it yields CASSHLGAVDGELFF.

The chain joins TRBV5-4 to TRBJ2-5; weak D call: TRBD1 (5 bases). Between the trimmed V and J ends, which lost 4 bases and 2 bases, there was a span of 12 bases. The CDR3 totals 14 residues. Germline V CDR1 and CDR2: SGHNT, YYREEE (reference sequence). The CDR3 coding sequence is TGTGCCAGCAGCCAAAACAGGCAACAAGAGACCCAGTACTTC. Translated, it gives CASSQNRQQETQYF.

In this sample, this clone turned up once. The chain employs TRBV12-3 or TRBV12-4 and TRBJ1-2, with unresolved D. The CDR3 is made up of 13 amino acids. Trimming stripped 2 bases from V and 9 bases from J, with 13 bases between. The CDR3 is CASSLSQALSYTF. CDR3 nucleotide sequence: TGTGCCAGCAGTTTATCCCAGGCATTGAGCTACACCTTC.

V gene TRBV18 combines with J gene TRBJ1-2; TRBD1 might be the D (5 bases). Trimming took 0 bases from V and 8 from J, leaving 13 bases between them. CDR3 length: 14 amino acids. Germline V gene lookup returns CDR1 KGHSH and CDR2 LQKENI. The CDR3 reads CASSPPSGAGGYTF. The CDR3, as DNA: TGTGCCAGCTCACCACCGTCTGGGGCGGGAGGCTACACCTTC.

The J gene is TRBJ2-2, the V gene TRBV7-2; D is unresolved. Looked up from germline, CDR1 is SGHTA and CDR2 is FQGNSA. The CDR3 is made up of 15 amino acids. V dropped 6 bases and J dropped 2 bases, with 13 bases sitting between them. CDR3 nucleotides: TGTGCCAGCAGGAAGCTGGAGCGAAACACCGGGGAGCTGTTTTTT. Its protein is CASRKLERNTGELFF.

This chain uses TRBV7-3 with TRBJ2-7; maybe TRBD2 (5 bases). Trimming stripped 6 bases from V and 2 bases from J, with 17 bases between. Germline-derived CDR1 and CDR2 are SGHTA and FQGTGA. The CDR3 extends over 15 amino acids. Here the CDR3 reads CASSLLPGSTYEQYF. In DNA, the CDR3 is TGTGCCAGCAGTTTGCTTCCGGGATCCACCTACGAGCAGTACTTC. Looking up the rest from reference TRBV7-3 and TRBJ2-7 gives the full variable domain: GAGVSQTPSNKVTEKGKYVELRCDPISGHTALYWYRQSLGQGPEFLIYFQGTGAADDSGLPNDRFFAVRPEGSVSTLKIQRTERGDSAVYLCASSLLPGSTYEQYFGPGTRLTVT.

The V gene is TRBV11-2, the J gene TRBJ2-7, with 9 nucleotides matching TRBD2. The CDR3 spans 14 residues. V dropped 6 bases and J dropped 5; count of bases not matched to a gene: 8. The germline gives CDR1 SGHAT, CDR2 FQNNGV. CDR3 loop: CASSPRGGRDEQYV. The DNA of the CDR3 is TGTGCCAGCAGTCCACGGGGCGGGAGGGACGAGCAGTACGTC.

This sequence joins TRBV9 and TRBJ2-2; 14 bases map to TRBD2. Trimming took 4 bases from V and 7 from J; bases not matched to a gene: 6. CDR1 and CDR2 (germline): SGDLS, YYNGEE. The CDR3 length is 16 residues. CDR3 protein: CASSYGTSGSNGELFF. The DNA of the CDR3 is TGTGCCAGCAGCTACGGGACTAGCGGGAGTAACGGGGAGCTGTTTTTT. Supplemented by reference TRBV9 and TRBJ2-2, the full variable domain reads DSGVTQTPKHLITATGQRVTLRCSPRSGDLSVYWYQQSLDQGLQFLIQYYNGEERAKGNILERFSAQQFPDLHSELNLSSLELGDSALYFCASSYGTSGSNGELFFGEGSRLTVL.

The genes are TRBV5-5 and TRBJ1-4; 7 nucleotides align to TRBD1. The ends lost 3 bases at V and 6 bases at J; junction bases unmatched: 8. CDR1 SGHKS and CDR2 YYEKEE come from the germline V gene (reference sequence). There are 15 residues in the CDR3. CDR3 nucleotide sequence: TGTGCCAGCAGCTGGAGGACAGGAGGAGATGAAAAACTGTTTTTT. It translates to CASSWRTGGDEKLFF.

The J gene is TRBJ2-2, the V gene TRBV3-1 (or the pseudogene TRBV3-2), with 9 bases lining up with TRBD2. Germline trimming cut 6 bases from V and 2 bases from J; bases unmatched to any gene: 7. The CDR3 spans 16 residues. Per the germline V gene, CDR1 is LGHDT and CDR2 is YNNKEL (reference sequence). CDR3 amino acids: CASRHRLADNTGELFF. CDR3 coding DNA: TGTGCCAGCAGGCACAGACTAGCGGACAACACCGGGGAGCTGTTTTTT.

This chain joins TRBV28 and TRBJ1-2; D not certain. CDR3 length: 14 amino acids. Germline CDR1 MDHEN, CDR2 SYDVKM. V lost 8 bases and J lost 4, with 17 bases in between. As DNA, the CDR3 is TGTGCCAGCCTCCAAAGCACAGCTATCTATGGCTACACCTTC. It encodes CASLQSTAIYGYTF.

The CDR3 sequence: CASSVLGATEAFF. In DNA, the CDR3 is TGTGCCAGCAGCGTCCTGGGGGCGACTGAAGCTTTCTTT. The J gene is TRBJ1-1, the V gene TRBV9, with D tentatively TRBD1 (6 bases). The V end lost 2 bases, the J end lost 5 bases, and 10 bases lay between the germline ends. The germline V gene encodes CDR1 SGDLS and CDR2 YYNGEE. The CDR3 consists of 13 residues.

The chain is built from TRBV6-5 and TRBJ1-2; 7 nucleotides agree with TRBD1. CDR3 length: 12 amino acids. The germline gives CDR1 MNHEY, CDR2 SVGAGI. V lost 9 bases to trimming and J lost 9 bases; unmatched junction nucleotides: 10. CDR3 DNA: TGTGCCAGTAGCCGGGACAGAACTCGCTACACCTTC. This encodes CASSRDRTRYTF.

V is TRBV6-5 and J is TRBJ1-1; 9 bases fit TRBD1. V lost 6 bases and J lost 11; bases outside the gene matches: 10. Germline CDR1 is MNHEY and CDR2 is SVGAGI. This CDR3 contains 13 residues. This CDR3 reads CASRTWTGASAFF. In nucleotides, the CDR3 is TGTGCCAGCAGGACTTGGACAGGGGCAAGTGCTTTCTTT.

As DNA, the CDR3 is TGTGCCAGTAGTATTAGCAGTTGGGGCAATCAGCCCCAGCATTTT. Translating gives CASSISSWGNQPQHF. The genes are TRBV19 and TRBJ1-5; no clear D gene. Germline values: CDR1 LNHDA, CDR2 SQIVND (reference sequence). Trimming stripped 3 bases from V and 2 bases from J, with 11 bases between. The CDR3 covers 15 residues.

This chain links TRBV7-9 with TRBJ2-7; no clear D. The CDR3 contains 15 residues. V shed 4 bases and J shed 4 bases, with 17 bases lying between them. Per the germline V gene, CDR1 is SEHNR and CDR2 is FQNEAQ (reference sequence). CDR3 sequence: CASSSAGASAYEQYV. Written as DNA, the CDR3 is TGTGCCAGCAGCTCAGCCGGAGCCTCGGCTTACGAGCAGTACGTC.